The 24 T cell receptor beta chains reported below all come from one sample, sequenced in a study of cytomegalovirus exposure and HLA in healthy donors. In the PCR, 60 Vbeta and 13 Jbeta primers were used. Method: immunoSEQ multiplex PCR; TCRdb's copy keeps in-frame clones and lacks some. The profile shows roughly 68,000 clones, 75% of them singletons. Sample: PBMCs. These TCRs come from a woman aged 25-40 years in good health and CMV-seropositive.

The chain combines TRBV9 with TRBJ2-2; 7 nucleotides agree with TRBD1. Per germline, CDR1 SGDLS and CDR2 YYNGEE. This CDR3 has 14 residues. V shed 3 bases, J shed 4 bases, and the junction held 3 bases outside the gene matches. The CDR3, as DNA: TGTGCCAGCAGCGCAGCAGGGGGCACCGGGGAGCTGTTTTTT. Translating it yields CASSAAGGTGELFF.

A word on this clone: A read error may produce the germline difference seen at one junction end. The chain recombines TRBV7-7 with TRBJ2-5; 9 nucleotides line up with TRBD1. Germline V gives CDR1 SSHAT, CDR2 FNYEAQ (reference sequence). CDR3 length equals 15 residues. The CDR3 bases are TGTGCTAGCAGCTTACCGGACAGGGGATTCCTATCCCAGTACTTC. Protein product: CASSLPDRGFLSQYF.

The table lists this clone with a count of one. This chain connects TRBV28 to TRBJ2-7, with TRBD1 identical over 9 bases. V gave up 5 bases and J gave up 3 bases; unmatched junction bases: 8. Germline V gene data show CDR1 as MDHEN and CDR2 as SYDVKM. This CDR3 spans 15 amino acids. As DNA, the CDR3 is TGTGCCAGCAGTCCCGGGACAGGGTTATTCTACGAGCAGTACTTC. This sequence encodes CASSPGTGLFYEQYF.

This chain joins TRBV15 and TRBJ1-2; TRBD1 matches 10 bases. The CDR3 is 16 residues long. V was clipped by 1 base and J by 4 bases; unmatched bases: 6. The germline V gene encodes CDR1 LNHNV and CDR2 YYDKDF (reference sequence). The CDR3 sequence: CATSRGGTGDIYGYTF. CDR3 DNA: TGTGCCACCAGCAGAGGTGGGACAGGGGACATCTATGGCTACACCTTC.

The chain uses TRBV6-6 and TRBJ1-5; tentative D call: TRBD1 (5 bases). The CDR3 consists of 13 residues. The V end was cut by 6 bases, the J end by 3 bases, with 9 bases between. The germline V gene has CDR1 MNHNY and CDR2 SVGAGI (reference sequence). As DNA, the CDR3 is TGTGCCAGCAGCCCGACAGACAATCAGCCCCAGCATTTT. Protein: CASSPTDNQPQHF.

The rearrangement links TRBV27 to TRBJ2-7, with D possibly TRBD1 on 5 matching bases. The V end was cut by 5 bases, the J end by 2 bases, with 19 bases between. Germline assignment: CDR1 MNHEY and CDR2 SMNVEV (reference sequence). CDR3 length: 16 amino acids. The CDR3 DNA is TGTGCCAGCAGTCCCCCATCCACGCAGGGCCCCTACGAGCAGTACTTC. Translation: CASSPPSTQGPYEQYF.

V is TRBV4-3 and J is TRBJ2-1; the match to TRBD2 covers 8 bases. The trim removed 2 bases at V and 7 bases at J, leaving 13 bases unmatched. The CDR3 covers 17 residues. Per germline, CDR1 LGHNA and CDR2 YSLEER. As DNA, the CDR3 is TGCGCCAGCAGCCAACCTCACGGCGGGAGGAGTTTGAATGAGCAGTTCTTC. Residues: CASSQPHGGRSLNEQFF.

The chain joins TRBV19 to TRBJ1-6; D ambiguous. The CDR3 has 14 residues. Trimming took 5 bases from V and 5 from J, leaving 10 bases between them. Germline V lookup: CDR1 LNHDA, CDR2 SQIVND (reference sequence). The CDR3 DNA follows: TGTGCCAGTAGTCCGAACACGAATAATTCACCCCTCCACTTT. It is translated as CASSPNTNNSPLHF.

This clone occurred a few times. The CDR3 DNA sequence: TGTGCCAGCAGCCCGGGGACACCGAACACTGAAGCTTTCTTT. Translation gives CASSPGTPNTEAFF. The genes are TRBV7-8 and TRBJ1-1; D perhaps matches TRBD1 (6 bases). The CDR3 consists of 14 residues. Trimming removed 5 bases at V and 1 base at J, with 11 bases between. Germline CDR1 is SGHVS and CDR2 is FQNEAQ.

The chain links TRBV5-1 to TRBJ2-5; 7 bases map to TRBD1. CDR1 SGHRS and CDR2 YFSETQ come from the germline V gene. The CDR3 covers 13 residues. Losses at the gene ends were 4 bases for V and 5 bases for J; bases not matched to a gene: 5. The CDR3 here is CASSRDSPETQYF. The CDR3 DNA reads TGCGCCAGCAGCAGGGACAGCCCGGAGACCCAGTACTTC.

The gene calls are TRBV29-1 and TRBJ1-1; D uncertain. The V gene lost 4 bases and the J gene lost 2 bases, with 11 bases spanning the gap. Germline loops: CDR1 SQVTM, CDR2 ANQGSEA. This CDR3 comprises 13 residues. The CDR3 here is CSVVIPRNTEAFF. DNA for the CDR3: TGCAGCGTTGTAATCCCGAGAAACACTGAAGCTTTCTTT.

The chain couples TRBV6-5 to TRBJ2-1; 7 positions match TRBD2. Per the germline V gene, CDR1 is MNHEY and CDR2 is SVGAGI. With V trimmed by 3 bases and J by 8 bases, 7 bases remained unmatched. The CDR3 length is 14 residues. DNA of the CDR3: TGTGCCAGCAGTTATGCGGGAGAAGGCGATGAGCAGTTCTTC. Amino acids: CASSYAGEGDEQFF.

The chain is built from TRBV7-2 and TRBJ1-2; maybe TRBD1 (5 bases). Germline values: CDR1 SGHTA, CDR2 FQGNSA. Trimming removed 1 base from V and 4 bases from J, with 16 bases in between. The CDR3 runs 16 residues. CDR3 sequence reads: CASSLGAGSIGYGYTF. CDR3 in DNA: TGTGCCAGCAGCTTAGGGGCAGGGTCAATAGGCTATGGCTACACCTTC.

The chain links TRBV5-4 to TRBJ2-5; 7 bases line up with TRBD2. V lost 4 bases to trimming and J lost 4 bases; unmatched junction nucleotides: 4. The CDR3 sequence is 13 residues long. Germline loops: CDR1 SGHNT, CDR2 YYREEE (reference sequence). CDR3 amino acids: CASSPQRGETQYF. CDR3 bases: TGTGCCAGCAGCCCCCAGCGGGGAGAGACCCAGTACTTC.

V and J are TRBV27 and TRBJ1-5, with D unresolved. The length of the CDR3 is 13 residues. The V and J ends lost 3 bases and 6 bases respectively, with 9 bases between them. Germline V gene data show CDR1 as MNHEY and CDR2 as SMNVEV (reference sequence). CDR3 residues: CASSFAFGQPQHF. CDR3 nucleotides: TGTGCCAGCAGTTTTGCGTTTGGTCAGCCCCAGCATTTT.

This clone has just a few counts. CDR3 nucleotides: TGCGCCAGCAGCCCCGGGAGGGCCTCCTACAATGAGCAGTTCTTC. Protein product: CASSPGRASYNEQFF. The rearrangement links TRBV5-1 to TRBJ2-1, with 8 nucleotides matching TRBD2. Germline CDR1 SGHRS, CDR2 YFSETQ. Losses at the gene ends were 4 bases for V and 0 bases for J; bases not matched to a gene: 3. CDR3 size: 15 residues.

The chain uses TRBV19 and TRBJ2-3; no reliable D call. The CDR3 runs 13 residues. Germline V CDR1 and CDR2: LNHDA, SQIVND (reference sequence). The V gene lost 3 bases and the J gene lost 2 bases, with 6 bases spanning the gap. DNA of the CDR3: TGTGCCAGTAGTATCCAGAACACAGATACGCAGTATTTT. It specifies CASSIQNTDTQYF.

The chain combines TRBV28 with TRBJ1-4; the match to TRBD1 covers 9 bases. Trimming at V came to 5 bases and at J to 7 bases, leaving 8 bases not matched to a gene. Germline values: CDR1 MDHEN, CDR2 SYDVKM. CDR3 size: 15 residues. DNA of the CDR3: TGTGCCAGCAGTCTCCCACAGGGGGCTCGTGAAAAACTGTTTTTT. It specifies CASSLPQGAREKLFF.

On this clone itself: A junction end diverges from the germline sequence, so it may reflect a read error. The sample holds other DNA sequences that translate to the same CDR3. This chain links TRBV5-1 with TRBJ2-7; 10 nucleotides match TRBD1. This CDR3 is built from 14 residues. Germline-derived CDR1 and CDR2 are SGHRS and YFSETQ. The CDR3 protein is CASSPGQGWYEQYF. The CDR3 DNA reads as TGTGCCAGCAGCCCGGGACAGGGGTGGTACGAGCAGTACTTC.

In its sample, this clone was seen a few times. The chain carries TRBV7-8 and TRBJ2-1; 8 bases align to TRBD2. CDR3 size: 17 residues. Germline V gives CDR1 SGHVS, CDR2 FQNEAQ. V shed 6 bases, J shed 0 bases, and the junction held 10 bases outside the gene matches. The CDR3 nucleotides read TGTGCCAGCAGGTTGGGCCGGGAGGGCAGCTCCTACAATGAGCAGTTCTTC. It encodes CASRLGREGSSYNEQFF.

The rearrangement links TRBV6-1 to TRBJ2-1; 10 nucleotides line up with TRBD2. Germline-derived CDR1 and CDR2 are MNHNS and SASEGT. J was trimmed by 2 bases and V by 4 bases; bases with no gene match: 2. This CDR3 contains 15 residues. The CDR3 here is CASSGTSGTYNEQFF. The CDR3 DNA is TGTGCCAGCAGTGGTACTAGCGGGACCTACAATGAGCAGTTCTTC.

The rearrangement joins TRBV2 to TRBJ2-7; 11 nucleotides line up with TRBD2. Germline V lookup: CDR1 SNHLY, CDR2 FYNNEI. The V and J ends lost 11 bases and 3 bases, in that order; junction bases with no gene match: 6. The CDR3 is 13 residues long. As DNA, the CDR3 is TGTGCCGGATACGGGACTAGCGGCTACGAGCAGTACTTC. As protein: CAGYGTSGYEQYF.

V gene TRBV28 combines with J gene TRBJ2-7; D gene uncertain. CDR1 is MDHEN, CDR2 SYDVKM, per germline. V shed 0 bases and J shed 6 bases, with 6 bases lying between them. This CDR3 spans 12 amino acids. CDR3 amino acids: CASSLWAREQYF. The CDR3 nucleotides read TGTGCCAGCAGTTTATGGGCTCGCGAGCAGTACTTC. The whole variable domain, remainder taken from reference TRBV28 and TRBJ2-7, is DVKVTQSSRYLVKRTGEKVFLECVQDMDHENMFWYRQDPGLGLRLIYFSYDVKMKEKGDIPEGYSVSREKKERFSLILESASTNQTSMYLCASSLWAREQYFGPGTRLTVT.

The chain links TRBV19 to TRBJ1-2, with 9 bases matching TRBD1. The germline V gene encodes CDR1 LNHDA and CDR2 SQIVND (reference sequence). CDR3 size: 15 residues. Trimming removed 5 bases from V and 4 bases from J; junction bases left unmatched: 8. This CDR3 is CASSEGTGSFYGYTF. The CDR3 region has the DNA TGTGCCAGTAGTGAAGGGACAGGGTCCTTCTATGGCTACACCTTC.